Each of the 10 T cell receptor beta chains below was sequenced from the same sample in a study of cytomegalovirus exposure and HLA in healthy donors. The PCR was carried out with 60 Vbeta primers and 13 Jbeta primers. Profiled with immunoSEQ multiplex PCR; TCRdb holds only in-frame clones, not every one. The data contain 120,000 to 150,000 clones, around 75% of them singletons. Sequencing was carried out using PBMCs. The receptors come from a man aged 40-49 years in good health and CMV-seronegative.

The chain recombines TRBV28 with TRBJ2-7, with TRBD2 identical over 7 bases. The J segment lost 3 bases and the V segment lost 7 bases, leaving 12 bases of the junction unmatched. CDR1 and CDR2 (germline): MDHEN, SYDVKM. This CDR3 is built from 15 residues. CDR3 DNA: TGTGCCAGCATTGAGTCTCCGGCGGGGGTCTACGAGCAGTACTTC. Protein product: CASIESPAGVYEQYF.

This clone was found once. J is TRBJ1-2 and V is TRBV28; a weak D match, TRBD1 (5 bases). The ends were cut back, 5 bases at V and 8 bases at J, with 12 bases in the middle. The germline V gene has CDR1 MDHEN and CDR2 SYDVKM. This CDR3 has 12 residues. The CDR3 loop reads CASSPWGGGYTF. In DNA form, the CDR3 reads TGTGCCAGCAGTCCCTGGGGGGGAGGCTACACCTTC.

This chain links TRBV27 with TRBJ1-4, with D possibly matching TRBD1 (6 bases). The germline V gene has CDR1 MNHEY and CDR2 SMNVEV (reference sequence). Deletions cut 2 bases from V and 1 base from J, with 17 bases between. The CDR3 length is 18 residues. CDR3 nucleotide sequence: TGTGCCAGCAGTTTAAAGCCCCCAGGGGCGCGAACTAATGAAAAACTGTTTTTT. Translating gives CASSLKPPGARTNEKLFF.

To note about this clone: Distinct nucleotide sequences in the sample also encode this CDR3. This chain connects TRBV28 to TRBJ2-5, with 7 bases lining up with TRBD1. After removal of 6 bases from V and 2 bases from J, the junction contained 3 bases not matched to a gene. Looked up from germline, CDR1 is MDHEN and CDR2 is SYDVKM. This CDR3 comprises 13 residues. CDR3 protein: CASSRQGQETQYF. The DNA of the CDR3 is TGTGCCAGCAGCCGACAGGGTCAAGAGACCCAGTACTTC.

A remark on this clone: This sample also contains other DNA sequences that code for the same CDR3. The rearrangement uses TRBV5-1 and TRBJ2-1; D is perhaps TRBD2 (6 bases). V was trimmed by 0 bases and J by 3 bases, leaving 10 bases between them. Germline V lookup: CDR1 SGHRS, CDR2 YFSETQ. This CDR3 has 15 residues. The CDR3 nucleotides are TGCGCCAGCAGCTTGGGGCTAGCGAGCTACAATGAGCAGTTCTTC. This encodes CASSLGLASYNEQFF.

This clone turned up a few times. For the CDR3, the DNA is TGCGCCAGCAGCTCATTTGGACAGGGGGGATCTGAAGCTTTCTTT. This translates into CASSSFGQGGSEAFF. The rearrangement joins TRBV5-1 to TRBJ1-1, with 10 bases that match TRBD1. The J segment lost 6 bases and the V segment lost 3 bases, leaving 8 bases of the junction unmatched. This CDR3 contains 15 residues. Germline CDR1 is SGHRS and CDR2 is YFSETQ.

The chain combines TRBV27 with TRBJ2-2; perhaps TRBD2 as D (5 bases). V lost 4 bases, J lost 4 bases, and 7 bases lay in between. The CDR3 loop spans 13 amino acids. Germline V CDR1 and CDR2: MNHEY, SMNVEV (reference sequence). The CDR3 DNA is TGTGCCAGCAGTTGGACTTCCACCGGGGAGCTGTTTTTT. Translation: CASSWTSTGELFF.

The rearrangement joins TRBV5-8 to TRBJ2-7; 10 nucleotides match TRBD1. CDR1 is SGHTS, CDR2 YDEGEE, per germline. V was clipped by 6 bases and J by 6 bases; unmatched bases: 15. CDR3 length: 16 amino acids. CDR3 sequence: CASILAGTGDRPEQYF. DNA for the CDR3: TGTGCCAGCATCCTCGCCGGGACAGGGGACAGACCCGAGCAGTACTTC.

This clone was seen more than once but under ten times. The chain couples TRBV9 to TRBJ2-6; tentatively, D is TRBD1 (6 bases). The length of the CDR3 is 17 residues. CDR1 and CDR2 (germline): SGDLS, YYNGEE. Trimming removed 4 bases at V and 3 bases at J, with 17 bases between. Written as DNA, the CDR3 is TGTGCCAGCAGCTACAATACAGGGTTCCGTGGGGCCAACGTCCTGACTTTC. Translation: CASSYNTGFRGANVLTF. The variable domain in full, with the rest retrieved from reference TRBV9 and TRBJ2-6, is DSGVTQTPKHLITATGQRVTLRCSPRSGDLSVYWYQQSLDQGLQFLIQYYNGEERAKGNILERFSAQQFPDLHSELNLSSLELGDSALYFCASSYNTGFRGANVLTFGAGSRLTVL.

This chain joins TRBV19 and TRBJ2-7; possibly TRBD1 for D (6 bases). The germline CDR1 and CDR2 sequences are LNHDA and SQIVND (reference sequence). The V gene lost 6 bases and the J gene lost 3 bases, with 15 bases spanning the gap. This CDR3 has 14 residues. The CDR3 region is CASRRATGIYEQYF. For the CDR3, the DNA is TGTGCCAGTAGAAGGGCAACAGGGATCTACGAGCAGTACTTC.